This entry describes one TCR beta chain. The read ends 3 residues before the CDR3 terminus; that terminus is restored from the germline J gene. The data stem from a study of T cells in women clearing cervical HPV infection. The data were produced by immunoSEQ multiplex PCR, yet TCRdb's version contains in-frame clones alone and is incomplete. Its listing shows roughly 25,000 clones. Looked up from germline, CDR1 is LNHDA and CDR2 is SQIVND (reference sequence). CDR3 size: 14 residues. J is TRBJ2-2 and V is TRBV19, with TRBD1 matching over 7 bases. The sequencing input was blood buffy coat. The receptor's source is a woman between 18 and 75 years old with a cervical HPV16 infection that either progressed to CIN3+ or cleared (not recorded which). Incomplete CDR3 DNA: TGTGCCAGTAGTTTGACAGGGCTTAATGAAAAG. Amino acid sequence: CASSLTGLNEK. Given in full, the CDR3 is CASSLTGLNEKLFF. Full variable domain (remainder filled in from reference TRBV19 and TRBJ2-2): DGGITQSPKYLFRKEGQNVTLSCEQNLNHDAMYWYRQDPGQGLRLIYYSQIVNDFQKGDIAEGYSVSREKKESFPLTVTSAQKNPTAFYLCASSLTGLNEKLFFGEGSRLTVL.